This TCR gamma chain was obtained from a study of γδ T cells in repeated Plasmodium falciparum infection. Study-level information: The natural-infection arm compared Malian children under seasonal malaria with matched Australian children. Samples were taken at baseline, before some infections, and 21 days after each.

TRG and TRD sequences were obtained from every sorted gammadelta sample. TCRdb repeated clone calling on the multiplex PCR reads with CATT. This sample yields approximately 26,000 gamma-chain clones, of which approximately 2.9% are seen a single time; approximately 30% belongs to the top ten. Flow sorting of PBMC yielded separate Vgamma9/Vdelta2+ and Vdelta2-negative gammadelta T cell populations for bulk repertoire analysis. This clone was observed a handful of times. The mismatch at residue 5 between this DNA's translation and the TCRdb protein of a much larger clone likely reflects a read error; the protein shown is translated from the DNA. This CDR3 contains 14 residues. In germline, CDR1 is EGSTGY, CDR2 YDSYTSSV. The ends lost 5 bases at V and 5 bases at J; junction bases unmatched: 12.

V and J are TRGV4 and TRGJ1 or TRGJ2. No J segment appears in TCRdb, so it was assigned here by matching the sequence to germline. Sequencing input: gamma-delta T cells from blood. This sequence was found in a pool of human donors (malaria-infected and uninfected, not separated). Written as DNA, the CDR3 is TGTGCCACCTGGGGTGGCCGTCGCGATTATAAGAAACTCTTT. It specifies CATWGGRRDYKKLF.